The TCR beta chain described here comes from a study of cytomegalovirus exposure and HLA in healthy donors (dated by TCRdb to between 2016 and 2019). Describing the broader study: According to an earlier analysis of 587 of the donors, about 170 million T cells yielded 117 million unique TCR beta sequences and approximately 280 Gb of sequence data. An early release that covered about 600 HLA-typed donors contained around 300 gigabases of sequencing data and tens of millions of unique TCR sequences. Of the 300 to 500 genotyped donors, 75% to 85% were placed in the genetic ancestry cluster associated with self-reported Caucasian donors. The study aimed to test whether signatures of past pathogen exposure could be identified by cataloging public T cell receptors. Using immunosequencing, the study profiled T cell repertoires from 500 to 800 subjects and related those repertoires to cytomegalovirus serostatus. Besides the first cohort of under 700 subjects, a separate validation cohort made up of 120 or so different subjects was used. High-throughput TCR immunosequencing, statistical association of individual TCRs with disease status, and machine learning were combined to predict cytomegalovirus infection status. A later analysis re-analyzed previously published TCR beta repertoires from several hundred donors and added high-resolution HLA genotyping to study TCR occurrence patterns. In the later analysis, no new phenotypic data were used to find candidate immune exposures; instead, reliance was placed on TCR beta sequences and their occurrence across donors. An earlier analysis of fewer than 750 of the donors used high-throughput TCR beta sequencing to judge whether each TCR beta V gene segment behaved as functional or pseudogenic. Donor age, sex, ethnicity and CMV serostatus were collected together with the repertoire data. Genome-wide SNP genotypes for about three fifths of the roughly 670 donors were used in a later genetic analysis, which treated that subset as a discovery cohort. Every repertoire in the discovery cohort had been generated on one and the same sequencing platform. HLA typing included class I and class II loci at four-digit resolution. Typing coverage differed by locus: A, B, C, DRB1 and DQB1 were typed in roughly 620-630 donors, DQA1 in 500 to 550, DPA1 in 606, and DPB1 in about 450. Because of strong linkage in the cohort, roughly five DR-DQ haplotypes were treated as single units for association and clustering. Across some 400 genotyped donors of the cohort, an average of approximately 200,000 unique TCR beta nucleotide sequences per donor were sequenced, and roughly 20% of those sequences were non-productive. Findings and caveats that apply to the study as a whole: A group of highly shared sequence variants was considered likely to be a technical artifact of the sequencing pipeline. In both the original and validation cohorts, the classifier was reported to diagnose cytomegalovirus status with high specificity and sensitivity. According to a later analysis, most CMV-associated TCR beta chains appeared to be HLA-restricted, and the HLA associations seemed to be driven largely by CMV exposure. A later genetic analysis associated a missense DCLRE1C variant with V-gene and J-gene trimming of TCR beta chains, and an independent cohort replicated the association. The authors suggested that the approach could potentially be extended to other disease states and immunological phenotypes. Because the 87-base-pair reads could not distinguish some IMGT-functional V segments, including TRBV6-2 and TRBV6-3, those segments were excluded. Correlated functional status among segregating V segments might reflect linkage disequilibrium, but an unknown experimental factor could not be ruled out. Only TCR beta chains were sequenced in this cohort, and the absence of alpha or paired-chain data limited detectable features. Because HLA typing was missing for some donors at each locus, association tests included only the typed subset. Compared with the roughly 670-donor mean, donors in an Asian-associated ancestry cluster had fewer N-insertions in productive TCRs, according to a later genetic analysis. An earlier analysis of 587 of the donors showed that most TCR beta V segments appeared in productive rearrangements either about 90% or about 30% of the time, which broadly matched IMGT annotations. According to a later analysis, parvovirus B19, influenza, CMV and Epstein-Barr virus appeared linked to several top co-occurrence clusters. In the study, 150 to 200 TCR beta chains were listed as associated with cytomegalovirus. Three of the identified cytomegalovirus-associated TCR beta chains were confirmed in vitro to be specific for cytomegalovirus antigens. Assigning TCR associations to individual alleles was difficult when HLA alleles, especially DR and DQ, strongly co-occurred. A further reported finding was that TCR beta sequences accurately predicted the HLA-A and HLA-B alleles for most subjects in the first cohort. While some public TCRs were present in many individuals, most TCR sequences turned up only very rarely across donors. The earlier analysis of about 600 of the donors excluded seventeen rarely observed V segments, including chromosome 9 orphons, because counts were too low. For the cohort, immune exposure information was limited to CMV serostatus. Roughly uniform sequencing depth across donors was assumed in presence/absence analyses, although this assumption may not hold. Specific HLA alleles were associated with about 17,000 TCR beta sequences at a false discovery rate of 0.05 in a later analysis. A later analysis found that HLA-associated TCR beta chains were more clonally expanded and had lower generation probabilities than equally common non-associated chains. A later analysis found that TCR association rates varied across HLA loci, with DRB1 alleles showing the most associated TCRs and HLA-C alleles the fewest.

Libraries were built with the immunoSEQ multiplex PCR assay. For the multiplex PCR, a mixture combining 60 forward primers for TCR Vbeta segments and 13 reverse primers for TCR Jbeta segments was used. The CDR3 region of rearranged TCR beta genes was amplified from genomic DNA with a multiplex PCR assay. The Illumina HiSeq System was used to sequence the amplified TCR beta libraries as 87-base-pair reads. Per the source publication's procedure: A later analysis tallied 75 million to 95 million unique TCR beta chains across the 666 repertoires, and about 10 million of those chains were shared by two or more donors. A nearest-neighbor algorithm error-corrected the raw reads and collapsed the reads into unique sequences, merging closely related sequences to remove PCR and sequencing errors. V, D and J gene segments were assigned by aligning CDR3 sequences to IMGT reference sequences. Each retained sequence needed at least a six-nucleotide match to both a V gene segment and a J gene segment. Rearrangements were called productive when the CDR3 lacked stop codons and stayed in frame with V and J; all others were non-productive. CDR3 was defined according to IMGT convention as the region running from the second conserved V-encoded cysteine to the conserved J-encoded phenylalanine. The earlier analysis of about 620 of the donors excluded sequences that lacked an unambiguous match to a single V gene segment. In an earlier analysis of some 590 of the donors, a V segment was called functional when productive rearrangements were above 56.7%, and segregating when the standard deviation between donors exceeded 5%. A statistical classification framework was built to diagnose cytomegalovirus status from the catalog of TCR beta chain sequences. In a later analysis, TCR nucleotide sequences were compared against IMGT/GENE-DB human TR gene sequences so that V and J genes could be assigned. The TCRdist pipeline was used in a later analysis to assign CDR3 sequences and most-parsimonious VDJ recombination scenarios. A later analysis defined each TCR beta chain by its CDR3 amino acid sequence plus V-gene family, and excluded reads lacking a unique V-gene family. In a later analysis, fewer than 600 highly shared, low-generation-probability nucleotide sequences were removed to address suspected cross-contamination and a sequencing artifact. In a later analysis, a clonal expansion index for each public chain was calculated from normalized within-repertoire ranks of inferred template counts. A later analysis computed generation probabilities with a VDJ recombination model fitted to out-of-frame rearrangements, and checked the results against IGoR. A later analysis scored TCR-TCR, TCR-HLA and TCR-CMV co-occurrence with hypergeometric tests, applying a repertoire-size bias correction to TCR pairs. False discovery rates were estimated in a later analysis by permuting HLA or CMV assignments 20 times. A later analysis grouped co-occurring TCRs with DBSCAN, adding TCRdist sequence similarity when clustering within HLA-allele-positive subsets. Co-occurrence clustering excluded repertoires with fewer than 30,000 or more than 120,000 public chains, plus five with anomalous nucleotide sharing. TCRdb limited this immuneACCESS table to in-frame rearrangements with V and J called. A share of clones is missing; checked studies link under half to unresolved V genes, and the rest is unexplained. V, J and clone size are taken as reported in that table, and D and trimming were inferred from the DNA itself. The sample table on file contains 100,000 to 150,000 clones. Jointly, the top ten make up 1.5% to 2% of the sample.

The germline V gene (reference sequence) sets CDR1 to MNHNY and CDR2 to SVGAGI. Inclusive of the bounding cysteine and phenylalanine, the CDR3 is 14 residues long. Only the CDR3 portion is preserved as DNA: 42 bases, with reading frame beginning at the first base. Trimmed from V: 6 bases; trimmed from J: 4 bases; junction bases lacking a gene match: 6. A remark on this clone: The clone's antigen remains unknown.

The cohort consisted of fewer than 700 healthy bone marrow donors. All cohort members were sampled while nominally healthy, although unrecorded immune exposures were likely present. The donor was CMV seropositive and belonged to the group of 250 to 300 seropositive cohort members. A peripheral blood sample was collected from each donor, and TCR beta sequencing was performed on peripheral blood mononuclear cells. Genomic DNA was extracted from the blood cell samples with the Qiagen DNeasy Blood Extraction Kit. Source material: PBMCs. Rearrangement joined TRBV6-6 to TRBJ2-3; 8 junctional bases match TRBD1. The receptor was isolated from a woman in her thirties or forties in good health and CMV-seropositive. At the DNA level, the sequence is TGTGCCAGCAGGACAGGGGTAGATCCAGATACGCAGTATTTT. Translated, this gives CASRTGVDPDTQYF.